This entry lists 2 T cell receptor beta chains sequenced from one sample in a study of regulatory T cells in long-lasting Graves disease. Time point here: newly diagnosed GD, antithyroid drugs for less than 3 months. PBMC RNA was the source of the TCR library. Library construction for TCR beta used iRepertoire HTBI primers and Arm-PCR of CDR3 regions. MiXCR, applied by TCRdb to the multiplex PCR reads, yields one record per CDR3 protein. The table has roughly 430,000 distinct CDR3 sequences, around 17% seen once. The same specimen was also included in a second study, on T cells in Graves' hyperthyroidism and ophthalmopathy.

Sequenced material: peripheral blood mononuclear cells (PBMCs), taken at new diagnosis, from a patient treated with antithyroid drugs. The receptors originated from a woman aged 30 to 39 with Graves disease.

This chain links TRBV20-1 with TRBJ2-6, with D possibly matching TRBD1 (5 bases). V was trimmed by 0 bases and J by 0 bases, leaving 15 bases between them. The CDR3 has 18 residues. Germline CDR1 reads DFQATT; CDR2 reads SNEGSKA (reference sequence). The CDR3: CSARDQGVKSSGANVLTF. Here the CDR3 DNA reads TGCAGTGCTAGAGATCAAGGGGTTAAGAGCTCTGGGGCCAACGTCCTGACTTTC.

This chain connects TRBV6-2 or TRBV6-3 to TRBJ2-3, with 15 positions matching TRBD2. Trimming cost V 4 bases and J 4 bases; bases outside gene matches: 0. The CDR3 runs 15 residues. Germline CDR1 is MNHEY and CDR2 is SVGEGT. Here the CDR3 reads CASSWTSGGADTQYF. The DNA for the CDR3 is TGTGCCAGCAGTTGGACTAGCGGGGGGGCAGATACGCAGTATTTT.